This T cell receptor (beta chain) was captured in a study of T cells in Graves' hyperthyroidism and ophthalmopathy. Study observations and caveats: Stable hyperthyroidism and ophthalmopathy were separated using 13 V-J signatures.

Diagnosis of hyperthyroidism was new in patients aged 18 to 65, and its duration was under 2 months. Trimming took 4 bases from V and 5 from J; bases not matched to a gene: 4. The CDR3 loop spans 14 amino acids. Germline V lookup: CDR1 SEHNR, CDR2 FQNEAQ (reference sequence). This clonotype has at least ten counts. Its specificity is not known. RNA transcripts were the template for amplifying TCR beta CDR3 regions. Researchers ran a first-round RT-PCR on the TCR CDR3 using the HTBI primer set. TCRdb re-called the multiplex PCR reads with MiXCR, one entry per CDR3 protein. The sample comprises approximately 300,000 distinct CDR3 sequences, around 17% of which are singletons, and around a third rests with the top ten.

This chain links TRBV7-9 with TRBJ2-7; 11 positions match TRBD2. The source of this sequence is a man aged 25 to 40 with Graves' hyperthyroidism. The sample was blood. In DNA, the CDR3 is TGTGCCAGCAGCTCCCCGGGACTAGCGGACGAGCAGTACTTC. It codes for CASSSPGLADEQYF.